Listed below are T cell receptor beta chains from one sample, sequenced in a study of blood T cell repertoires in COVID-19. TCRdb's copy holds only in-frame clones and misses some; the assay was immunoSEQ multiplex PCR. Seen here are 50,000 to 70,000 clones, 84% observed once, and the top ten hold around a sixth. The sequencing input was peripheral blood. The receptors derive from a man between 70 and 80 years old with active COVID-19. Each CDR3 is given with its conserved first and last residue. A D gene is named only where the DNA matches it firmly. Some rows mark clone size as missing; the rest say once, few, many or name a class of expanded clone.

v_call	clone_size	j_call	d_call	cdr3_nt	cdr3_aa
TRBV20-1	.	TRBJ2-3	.	TGCAGTGCTAGCAGGGAAGATACGCAGTATTTT	CSASREDTQYF
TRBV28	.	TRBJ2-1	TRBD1	TGTGCCAGCTGGGACAGCTACAATGAGCAGTTCTTC	CASWDSYNEQFF
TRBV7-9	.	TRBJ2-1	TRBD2	TGTGCCAGCAGCTCCCCCGGGACTAGGGGTCAGGAGCAGTTCTTC	CASSSPGTRGQEQFF
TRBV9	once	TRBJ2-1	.	TGTGCCAGCAGCGACCAGTCACAGAGCCCCTACAATGAGCAGTTCTTC	CASSDQSQSPYNEQFF
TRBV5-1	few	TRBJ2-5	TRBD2	TGCGCCAGCAGCTTGTCGCTAGCGGGAGGCCAAGAGACCCAGTACTTC	CASSLSLAGGQETQYF
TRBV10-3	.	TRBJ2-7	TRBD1	TGTGCCATCACGGGACAGGACTCCTACGAGCAGTACTTC	CAITGQDSYEQYF
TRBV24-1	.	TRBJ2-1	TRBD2	TGTGCCACCAGTGACATTCCGGGACTAGCGGGCCGGTGGTCGGAGCAGTTCTTC	CATSDIPGLAGRWSEQFF
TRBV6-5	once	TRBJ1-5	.	TGTGCCAGCAGCCCAGGCTTCGATCAGCCCCAGCATTTT	CASSPGFDQPQHF
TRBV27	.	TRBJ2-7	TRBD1	TGTGCCAGCAGTTTAGATAGGCAGGGGGCCTCCTACGAGCAGTACTTC	CASSLDRQGASYEQYF
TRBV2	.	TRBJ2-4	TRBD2	TGTGCCAGCAGCCCACCGGGGGGCAAAAACATTCAGTACTTC	CASSPPGGKNIQYF
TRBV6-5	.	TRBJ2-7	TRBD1	TGTGCCAGCAGCCCCGACAGGGCCCAAATCTACGAGCAGTACTTC	CASSPDRAQIYEQYF
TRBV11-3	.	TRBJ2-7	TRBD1	TGTGCCAGCAGCTTAGGGACAGGGGGCTCCTACGAGCAGTACTTC	CASSLGTGGSYEQYF
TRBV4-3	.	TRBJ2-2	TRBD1	TGCGCCAGCAGCCCGGGGGGCGGACAGGGGGCCCAGAACACCGGGGAGCTGTTTTTT	CASSPGGGQGAQNTGELFF